These 10 T cell receptor beta chains were all obtained from the same sample, sequenced in a study of cytomegalovirus exposure and HLA in healthy donors (dated by TCRdb to 2015 to 2018). To prepare the library, the immunoSEQ multiplex PCR assay was applied. The multiplex PCR relied on a mix of 60 forward primers for TCR Vbeta segments and 13 reverse primers for TCR Jbeta segments. What TCRdb holds here is the immuneACCESS table cut down to in-frame rearrangements. Part of the clones is not present; checked against another copy, under half of the missing clones reflect an unresolved V gene, and the others are unexplained. This sample holds about 130,000 clones; 76% were observed only once. The top ten clonotypes cover 1.8% of the sample. Sequenced: PBMCs. All receptors come from a female donor in good health and CMV-seropositive.

The chain links TRBV7-2 to TRBJ2-1; TRBD2 aligns across 9 bases. V shed 5 bases and J 10 bases; nucleotides not matched to a gene: 15. Germline CDR1 reads SGHTA; CDR2 reads FQGNSA. CDR3 length equals 16 residues. CDR3 sequence (DNA): TGTGCCAGCAGCCTACGGGGTAGCGGGGGTGCGGGAGAGCAGTTCTTC. Its translation is CASSLRGSGGAGEQFF. The entire variable domain, with the rest obtained from reference TRBV7-2 and TRBJ2-1, is as follows: GAGVSQSPSNKVTEKGKDVELRCDPISGHTALYWYRQSLGQGLEFLIYFQGNSAPDKSGLPSDRFSAERTGGSVSTLTIQRTQQEDSAVYLCASSLRGSGGAGEQFFGPGTRLTVL.

The chain recombines TRBV11-2 with TRBJ2-2; TRBD2 matches at 13 bases. The CDR3 has 19 amino acids. J lost 1 base, V lost 1 base, and 6 bases had no gene match. From germline, CDR1 is SGHAT and CDR2 FQNNGV. For the CDR3, the DNA is TGTGCCAGCAGCTTAGGCGGGACTAGCGGGATGTTGAACACCGGGGAGCTGTTTTTT. The encoded protein is CASSLGGTSGMLNTGELFF.

V and J are TRBV29-1 and TRBJ2-7, with D possibly matching TRBD1 (6 bases). This CDR3 spans 11 amino acids. Germline CDR1 reads SQVTM; CDR2 reads ANQGSEA. V was cut by 8 bases and J by 5 bases, with 13 bases left in between. CDR3 amino acids: CSMWSGDEQYF. DNA for the CDR3: TGCAGCATGTGGTCAGGGGACGAGCAGTACTTC.

V is TRBV9 and J is TRBJ2-2, with D unclear. The CDR3 length is 12 residues. Germline assignment: CDR1 SGDLS and CDR2 YYNGEE. Trimming removed 2 bases from V and 8 bases from J, with 7 bases in between. Here the CDR3 DNA reads TGTGCCAGCAGCGTTGTCGGTGGGGAGCTGTTTTTT. Amino acid sequence: CASSVVGGELFF.

This clone appeared a few times. The sample holds other DNA sequences that translate to the same CDR3. The chain is built from TRBV28 and TRBJ2-1, with D tentatively TRBD2 (6 bases). Trimming took off 5 bases at V and 7 bases at J, with 15 bases between the two ends. The germline CDR1 and CDR2 sequences are MDHEN and SYDVKM. The CDR3 spans 14 residues. The CDR3 nucleotides are TGTGCCAGCAGTCTAGGCCGGGGGAGGAATGAGCAGTTCTTC. It encodes CASSLGRGRNEQFF.

This chain connects TRBV5-4 to TRBJ1-1, with a tentative D call TRBD1 (6 bases). V was cut by 1 base and J by 0 bases, with 13 bases left in between. Germline V gene lookup returns CDR1 SGHNT and CDR2 YYREEE (reference sequence). The CDR3 covers 16 residues. CDR3 sequence (DNA): TGTGCCAGCAGCTTGTCTACAGGGCCATTGAACACTGAAGCTTTCTTT. It yields the protein CASSLSTGPLNTEAFF.

The J gene is TRBJ2-1, the V gene TRBV28; the match to TRBD2 covers 12 bases. This CDR3 comprises 16 residues. Germline V gene lookup returns CDR1 MDHEN and CDR2 SYDVKM. After removal of 6 bases from V and 6 bases from J, the junction contained 9 bases not matched to a gene. DNA of the CDR3: TGTGCCAGCAGCGCTAGCGGGGGGGCCGAGTTCAATGAGCAGTTCTTC. Its translation is CASSASGGAEFNEQFF.

This chain links TRBV6-4 with TRBJ1-1, with 9 bases fitting TRBD1. CDR3 length equals 13 residues. Trimming took 5 bases from V and 7 from J; bases not matched to a gene: 5. Germline CDR1 and CDR2: MRHNA and SNTAGT. In DNA form, the CDR3 reads TGTGCCAGCAGTAGTCAGACAGGGGGTGAAGCTTTCTTT. It is translated as CASSSQTGGEAFF.

The chain links TRBV9 to TRBJ2-4; perhaps TRBD2 as D (6 bases). Per the germline V gene, CDR1 is SGDLS and CDR2 is YYNGEE. The CDR3 totals 14 residues. V was pared by 4 bases and J by 3 bases, with 11 bases between. CDR3: CASSTGLVKNIQYF. The CDR3 coding sequence is TGTGCCAGCAGCACGGGACTGGTCAAAAACATTCAGTACTTC.

The J gene is TRBJ2-7, the V gene TRBV23-1, with 7 bases that match TRBD1. TRBV23-1 belongs to the ORF category, with a function that is uncertain. With 4 bases clipped from V and 6 bases from J, the junction kept 12 bases outside the gene matches. This CDR3 region has 15 residues. The chain's CDR3 is CASSLRTGSAGEQYF. The CDR3 DNA is TGCGCCAGCAGTCTAAGGACAGGCTCCGCCGGCGAGCAGTACTTC.